The 6 T cell receptor beta chains listed next were all sequenced from one sample in a study of pediatric ulcerative colitis. Measured with immunoSEQ multiplex PCR; TCRdb has only the in-frame clones, and not every one. The sample lists more than 12,000 clones, 85% to 90% occurring once. Sequencing input: blood. These receptors came from a boy between 10 and 17 years old with moderate ulcerative colitis.

V is TRBV6-1 and J is TRBJ1-5; D unresolved. The CDR3 covers 16 residues. V was clipped by 3 bases and J by 2 bases, with 14 bases between them. Germline V gene data show CDR1 as MNHNS and CDR2 as SASEGT. For the CDR3, the DNA is TGTGCCAGCAGTGAGATGTGGCGTTTGGGCAATCAGCCCCAGCATTTT. Translated: CASSEMWRLGNQPQHF.

The chain uses TRBV13 and TRBJ1-4; no clear D gene. Trimming took off 7 bases at V and 4 bases at J, with 7 bases between the two ends. The CDR3 is 12 amino acids. The germline CDR1 and CDR2 sequences are PRHDT and FYEKMQ (reference sequence). CDR3 bases: TGTGCCAGCAAGGGTTTTAATGAAAAACTGTTTTTT. This sequence encodes CASKGFNEKLFF.

The CDR3: CASSQGAGAYEQYF. The CDR3 DNA reads TGCGCCAGCAGCCAGGGGGCGGGGGCCTACGAGCAGTACTTC. The chain joins TRBV5-1 to TRBJ2-7; a possible D gene is TRBD1 (8 bases). V lost 4 bases and J 2 bases, leaving 13 bases between the germline ends. CDR1 and CDR2 (germline): SGHRS, YFSETQ. The CDR3 spans 14 residues.

The J gene is TRBJ2-3, the V gene TRBV7-2; D gene ambiguous. The CDR3 contains 11 residues. CDR1 and CDR2 from the germline V gene are SGHTA and FQGNSA. The V end was cut by 4 bases, the J end by 4 bases, with 3 bases between. The CDR3 here is CASSWADTQYF. CDR3 in DNA: TGTGCCAGCAGCTGGGCAGATACGCAGTATTTT.

The chain joins TRBV25-1 to TRBJ2-7; D remains unclear. The CDR3 is made up of 12 amino acids. V was pared by 4 bases and J by 8 bases, with 12 bases between. Looked up from germline, CDR1 is MGHDK and CDR2 is SYGVNS. The CDR3 spells CASSVSGVQQYF. The CDR3 DNA follows: TGTGCCAGCAGTGTCTCAGGCGTCCAGCAGTACTTC.

This clone occurred once. The chain couples TRBV5-1 to TRBJ2-3, with D perhaps matching TRBD1 or TRBD2 (5 bases each). This CDR3 has 11 residues. Trimming took 6 bases from V and 5 from J, leaving 7 bases between them. The V gene's germline CDR1 is SGHRS and CDR2 YFSETQ. CDR3 sequence reads: CASIGGDTQYF. The DNA for the CDR3 is TGCGCCAGCATTGGGGGAGATACGCAGTATTTT.